This TCR beta chain was retrieved from a study of chronic HIV infection and antiretroviral therapy. This clonotype has just a few counts. TCRdb re-called the 5' RACE reads through MiXCR, storing one row per CDR3 protein. The sample carries approximately 47,000 distinct CDR3 sequences, about a fifth recorded once. The germline V gene encodes CDR1 MDHEN and CDR2 SYDVKM. Trimming shortened V by 5 bases and J by 5 bases, and 7 bases separated the two germline ends. This CDR3 comprises 11 residues. The rearrangement joins TRBV28 to TRBJ2-7; D gene ambiguous. The TCR comes from an adult who had HIV and had not received antiretroviral therapy, or was an uninfected healthy control (not recorded which). The sequenced sample consisted of peripheral blood. The DNA for the CDR3 is TGTGCCAGCAGTATGCTGAACGAGCAGTACTTC. This translates into CASSMLNEQYF.